This entry is about one T cell receptor (beta chain). The table lists this clone with a count of one. This clone's antigen is unknown. Per-nucleotide qualities are absent, and no much larger clonotype sits a single base away. The CDR3 holds 14 amino acids from the cysteine to the phenylalanine. Solely the CDR3 DNA is kept, with 42 bases framed from the first base. From a lookup of the germline V gene, CDR1 and CDR2 are MRHNA and SNTAGT. V is pruned by 6 bases and J by 0 bases, leaving 4 bases of the junction without a gene match. The sample is drawn from a study of cytomegalovirus exposure and HLA in healthy donors listed by TCRdb under 2017. About the study as a whole: The roughly 700 repertoires of the first cohort and the 95 to 150 validation repertoires were produced on the same platform, according to a later analysis. The study was designed to test whether signatures of past pathogen exposure could be identified by cataloging public T cell receptors. Besides the first cohort of about 730 subjects, a separate validation cohort made up of over 100 different subjects was used. To predict cytomegalovirus infection status, the study combined high-throughput TCR immunosequencing, statistical association of individual TCRs with disease status, and machine learning.

Library construction relied on the immunoSEQ multiplex PCR assay. In the paper's pipeline: A statistical classification framework was developed to diagnose cytomegalovirus status using the catalog of TCR beta chain sequences. TCRdb provides this immuneACCESS table in a form limited to in-frame rearrangements. Some clones are lacking; in checked studies, under half of them reflect an unresolved V gene, and why the rest are absent is not known. Clone size and the V and J calls come from that table; the DNA yielded D and trimming. Here the sample has 65,000 to 75,000 clones; about 93% occur a single time. The ten biggest clones cover 1.5% to 1.7% of the sample. The donors were included in the validation cohort of over a hundred subjects, a group kept apart from the roughly 700-subject first cohort. What the study reported, not specific to this receptor: A later analysis found that TCRs clustered in the first cohort also tended to co-occur in the 95 to 150 validation repertoires, with approximately 94% of cluster scores above 0. It was suggested by the authors that the approach could potentially be generalized to other disease states and immunological phenotypes. A later analysis had no HLA typing for the validation cohort, so co-occurrence there was scored across all 130 or so repertoires. Most TCR sequences were seen in very few donors, while some public TCRs were found in many individuals. The study gave a list of roughly 150 TCR beta chains associated with cytomegalovirus. In vitro tests confirmed that a few of the cytomegalovirus-associated TCR beta chains recognize cytomegalovirus antigens. The classifier was reported to diagnose cytomegalovirus status with high specificity and sensitivity in both the original cohort and the validation cohort.

The receptor comes from a man aged 18 to 30 in good health and CMV-seropositive. The sequenced sample consisted of PBMCs. This receptor chain uses TRBV6-4 and TRBJ1-1; 7 middle bases align to TRBD1. The nucleotides are TGTGCCAGCAGGGGGACAGACATGAACACTGAAGCTTTCTTT. It codes for CASRGTDMNTEAFF.